The subject of this entry is one T cell receptor (beta chain). Antigen: not known. This sample is part of a study of cytomegalovirus exposure and HLA in healthy donors. PCR amplification relied on 60 Vbeta primers (plus 13 Jbeta primers). Assay used: immunoSEQ multiplex PCR; TCRdb lists only in-frame clones, some missing. Of some 62,000 clones in the sample, approximately 89% were seen once. The study, taken as a whole, reports: A highly shared variant cluster was judged a likely technical artifact. As immune exposure information, only CMV serostatus was available. Exclusion applied to some V segments, including TRBV6-2 and TRBV6-3, as they were indistinguishable. Roughly uniform depth of sequencing across donors was assumed in presence/absence analyses.

V was pared by 1 base and J by 1 base, with 4 bases of the junction left unmatched. CDR3 size: 15 residues. The V gene's germline CDR1 is GTSNPN and CDR2 SVGIG (reference sequence). The receptor's source is a man younger than 35 in good health and CMV-seronegative. Sample: PBMCs. V usage is TRBV30 and J usage is TRBJ2-3; 8 nucleotides align to TRBD1. This CDR3 is CAWSGGQGRTDTQYF. The CDR3 bases are TGTGCCTGGAGTGGAGGACAGGGACGCACAGATACGCAGTATTTT. Filled out from reference TRBV30 and TRBJ2-3, the complete variable domain reads SQTIHQWPATLVQPVGSPLSLECTVEGTSNPNLYWYRQAAGRGLQLLFYSVGIGQISSEVPQNLSASRPQDRQFILSSKKLLLSDSGFYLCAWSGGQGRTDTQYFGPGTRLTVL.